The 30 T cell receptor beta chains listed next were all sequenced from one sample in a study of OX40 agonist ivuxolimab in advanced cancers. The library was generated by the immunoSEQ multiplex PCR assay. Drawn from immuneACCESS, this table holds only the in-frame rearrangements with V and J called that TCRdb kept. Clones are partly lost; checked studies trace under half to an unresolved V gene and leave the rest unexplained. A total of around 30,000 clones appear in this sample, 91% of them only once. The leading ten clones occupy about 8.4% of the sample. Sequencing was performed on CD4+ or CD8+ T cells sorted from blood, taken in a trial of the OX40 agonist ivuxolimab. All receptors come from an adult with an advanced solid tumor such as melanoma, head and neck, liver or kidney cancer.

This sequence joins TRBV5-4 and TRBJ1-6, with 10 bases fitting TRBD1. The V gene's germline CDR1 is SGHNT and CDR2 YYREEE (reference sequence). The CDR3 is 15 amino acids. The V segment lost 4 bases and the J segment 8 bases; nucleotides outside the gene matches: 6. The CDR3 DNA reads TGTGCCAGCAGCATAACCGGGACAGGGGATTCACCCCTCCACTTT. Translating gives CASSITGTGDSPLHF.

V gene TRBV27 combines with J gene TRBJ1-1; 7 nucleotides line up with TRBD1. Germline V gene data show CDR1 as MNHEY and CDR2 as SMNVEV (reference sequence). Germline trimming cut 3 bases from V and 2 bases from J; bases unmatched to any gene: 6. CDR3 length: 15 residues. The CDR3 reads CASSFGTAKNTEAFF. The CDR3 coding sequence is TGTGCCAGCAGTTTCGGGACAGCAAAAAACACTGAAGCTTTCTTT.

This chain links TRBV7-9 with TRBJ2-5; a possible D gene is TRBD1 (6 bases). This CDR3 region has 15 residues. Germline CDR1 is SEHNR and CDR2 is FQNEAQ (reference sequence). V shed 7 bases and J shed 0 bases, with 15 bases lying between them. The CDR3 region is CASIGGSEYQETQYF. The CDR3 DNA reads as TGTGCCAGCATTGGGGGCAGCGAGTACCAAGAGACCCAGTACTTC.

V usage is TRBV4-2 and J usage is TRBJ1-1, with a possible D match to TRBD1 (5 bases). V lost 1 base to trimming and J lost 7 bases, with 34 bases between them. Germline V gene data show CDR1 as LGHNA and CDR2 as YNFKEQ. The CDR3 consists of 21 residues. The CDR3 sequence is CASSQVGVVGVTDRASHEAFF. The CDR3 bases are TGTGCCAGCAGCCAAGTGGGGGTCGTGGGGGTGACAGATCGAGCGTCCCATGAAGCTTTCTTT.

This clone was seen a few times. The rearrangement uses TRBV4-1 and TRBJ1-5; a possible D gene is TRBD1 (6 bases). The germline gives CDR1 MGHRA, CDR2 YSYEKL. The CDR3 covers 15 residues. V dropped 4 bases and J dropped 3 bases, with 13 bases sitting between them. The CDR3 sequence: CASSPIQGANQPQHF. CDR3 coding DNA: TGCGCCAGCAGCCCTATACAGGGTGCCAATCAGCCCCAGCATTTT.

The chain recombines TRBV13 with TRBJ1-1; D ambiguous. CDR1 and CDR2 from the germline V gene are PRHDT and FYEKMQ (reference sequence). The CDR3 consists of 15 residues. V lost 5 bases, J lost 2 bases, and 15 bases lay in between. The CDR3 reads CASSTSGRINTEAFF. In nucleotides, the CDR3 is TGTGCCAGCAGCACCTCAGGACGGATCAACACTGAAGCTTTCTTT.

CDR3 nucleotides: TGTGCCAGCTTCCCTTGGGGCCCCCGGGATACGCAGTATTTT. This encodes CASFPWGPRDTQYF. V usage is TRBV7-8 and J usage is TRBJ2-3, with D possibly matching TRBD1 (5 bases). V was pared by 8 bases and J by 6 bases, with 18 bases between. The CDR3 is 14 amino acids. Germline V lookup: CDR1 SGHVS, CDR2 FQNEAQ. Together with reference TRBV7-8 and TRBJ2-3, the CDR3 gives the full variable domain: GAGVSQSPRYKVAKRGQDVALRCDPISGHVSLFWYQQALGQGPEFLTYFQNEAQLDKSGLPSDRFFAERPEGSVSTLKIQRTQQEDSAVYLCASFPWGPRDTQYFGPGTRLTVL.

This clone appeared a few times. This sequence joins TRBV27 and TRBJ1-1; unclear D gene. CDR3 length: 14 residues. In germline, CDR1 is MNHEY, CDR2 SMNVEV (reference sequence). Deletions cut 5 bases from V and 11 bases from J, with 21 bases between. The CDR3 DNA reads TGTGCCAGCAGTCCCCTAGGCTGGCAGGCGGTGGCTTTCTTT. Its translation: CASSPLGWQAVAFF.

A single count supports this clone. The same CDR3 is also encoded by other DNA sequences in this sample. The chain uses TRBV5-1 and TRBJ1-5, with a tentative D call TRBD1 (5 bases). CDR1 is SGHRS, CDR2 YFSETQ, per germline. The V and J ends lost 0 bases and 2 bases respectively, with 6 bases between them. This CDR3 spans 14 amino acids. For the CDR3, the DNA is TGCGCCAGCAGCTTGGAAGGGGGCAATCAGCCCCAGCATTTT. It codes for CASSLEGGNQPQHF.

The chain has TRBV4-1 and TRBJ1-1; a weak D match, TRBD1 (5 bases). Trimming removed 9 bases from V and 0 bases from J, with 11 bases in between. CDR3 length: 13 residues. CDR1 is MGHRA and CDR2 is YSYEKL in the germline V gene. The CDR3 coding sequence is TGCGCCAGTAGGGGAGGGCTGAACACTGAAGCTTTCTTT. It specifies CASRGGLNTEAFF.

The gene calls are TRBV27 and TRBJ2-7, with 8 bases aligning to TRBD2. V gave up 6 bases and J gave up 4 bases; unmatched junction bases: 11. Looked up from germline, CDR1 is MNHEY and CDR2 is SMNVEV (reference sequence). The CDR3 loop spans 15 amino acids. The CDR3 loop reads CASSRSPGGSYEQYF. The CDR3 region has the DNA TGTGCCAGCAGCAGATCTCCGGGGGGGAGTTACGAGCAGTACTTC.

The genes are TRBV4-1 and TRBJ2-5, with no clear D. Trimming removed 4 bases at V and 3 bases at J, with 9 bases between. The germline gives CDR1 MGHRA, CDR2 YSYEKL. The CDR3 consists of 13 residues. In nucleotides, the CDR3 is TGCGCCAGCAGCCGCCGGCTAGAAGAGACCCAGTACTTC. Protein product: CASSRRLEETQYF.

This clone was found once. The J gene is TRBJ2-7, the V gene TRBV4-3, with 8 bases lining up with TRBD1. CDR1 LGHNA and CDR2 YSLEER come from the germline V gene. The CDR3 sequence is 16 residues long. V lost 0 bases to trimming and J lost 2 bases; unmatched junction nucleotides: 6. The CDR3: CASSQEPQGAAYEQYF. CDR3 in DNA: TGCGCCAGCAGCCAAGAACCTCAGGGGGCGGCCTACGAGCAGTACTTC.

V usage is TRBV18 and J usage is TRBJ2-2, with a possible D match to TRBD1 (6 bases). Trimming took off 0 bases at V and 7 bases at J, with 21 bases between the two ends. This CDR3 region has 18 residues. Germline CDR1 is KGHSH and CDR2 is LQKENI. The CDR3 here is CASSPPLAGTRWHGELFF. The CDR3 bases are TGTGCCAGCTCACCACCCTTAGCAGGGACAAGGTGGCACGGGGAGCTGTTTTTT.

The gene calls are TRBV7-3 and TRBJ2-3, with 9 bases that match TRBD2. V lost 4 bases to trimming and J lost 4 bases; unmatched junction nucleotides: 18. CDR3 length: 19 residues. Germline-derived CDR1 and CDR2 are SGHTA and FQGTGA. In DNA form, the CDR3 reads TGTGCCAGCAGCTCCCCCCTGAGCGGGGGGCTCCCCGGCTCAGATACGCAGTATTTT. Translation gives CASSSPLSGGLPGSDTQYF.

V gene TRBV29-1 combines with J gene TRBJ1-1; D is possibly TRBD1 (6 bases). CDR3 size: 12 residues. The V gene's germline CDR1 is SQVTM and CDR2 ANQGSEA. The ends were cut back, 6 bases at V and 0 bases at J, with 8 bases in the middle. CDR3 protein: CSVDRLNTEAFF. CDR3 nucleotides: TGCAGCGTAGACAGGTTGAACACTGAAGCTTTCTTT.

This chain uses TRBV6-5 with TRBJ2-7, with D hard to call. V was pared by 6 bases and J by 7 bases, with 10 bases between. Per germline, CDR1 MNHEY and CDR2 SVGAGI. This CDR3 region has 11 residues. CDR3: CASRAPLEQYF. The DNA for the CDR3 is TGTGCCAGCAGGGCACCTTTAGAGCAGTACTTC.

The chain joins TRBV9 to TRBJ2-1, with TRBD2 as a possible D gene (5 bases). Per the germline V gene, CDR1 is SGDLS and CDR2 is YYNGEE. V was trimmed by 3 bases and J by 10 bases, leaving 17 bases between them. This CDR3 spans 14 amino acids. DNA of the CDR3: TGTGCCAGCAGCGCCCCCTCAACCGGGAACGAGCAGTTCTTC. It codes for CASSAPSTGNEQFF. The full variable domain, its missing parts supplied by reference TRBV9 and TRBJ2-1, is DSGVTQTPKHLITATGQRVTLRCSPRSGDLSVYWYQQSLDQGLQFLIQYYNGEERAKGNILERFSAQQFPDLHSELNLSSLELGDSALYFCASSAPSTGNEQFFGPGTRLTVL.

The V gene is TRBV18, the J gene TRBJ1-2; D may be TRBD1 (6 bases). Deletions cut 0 bases from V and 7 bases from J, with 18 bases between. This CDR3 is built from 16 residues. Germline V gives CDR1 KGHSH, CDR2 LQKENI. The CDR3 loop reads CASSPPKGDGERGYTF. DNA of the CDR3: TGTGCCAGCTCACCACCGAAGGGGGACGGGGAGCGTGGCTACACCTTC.

The gene calls are TRBV27 and TRBJ2-7; the D gene is possibly TRBD1 (6 bases). V lost 4 bases to trimming and J lost 3 bases, with 13 bases between them. Per the germline V gene, CDR1 is MNHEY and CDR2 is SMNVEV (reference sequence). The CDR3 totals 14 residues. The CDR3 loop is CASSYSTGNYEQYF. Written as DNA, the CDR3 is TGTGCCAGCAGTTACTCGACAGGTAACTACGAGCAGTACTTC.

The chain couples TRBV5-6 to TRBJ1-1, with 7 nucleotides matching TRBD1. This CDR3 contains 14 residues. CDR1 and CDR2 from the germline V gene are SGHDT and YYEEEE. V trimming: 4 bases; J trimming: 0 bases; junction bases outside the gene matches: 3. The chain's CDR3 is CASSPGGVNTEAFF. The CDR3 DNA reads as TGTGCCAGCAGCCCAGGGGGTGTGAACACTGAAGCTTTCTTT.

This chain links TRBV7-9 with TRBJ2-5; the D gene is possibly TRBD2 (5 bases). The CDR3 length is 13 residues. V was trimmed by 5 bases and J by 7 bases, leaving 14 bases between them. Per the germline V gene, CDR1 is SEHNR and CDR2 is FQNEAQ (reference sequence). CDR3 sequence (DNA): TGTGCCAGCAGCCCTCCGGGATCCGGGACCCAGTACTTC. Amino acids: CASSPPGSGTQYF.

V gene TRBV13 combines with J gene TRBJ2-2, with TRBD2 matching 12 bases. The germline CDR1 and CDR2 sequences are PRHDT and FYEKMQ (reference sequence). The CDR3 is 17 amino acids. V lost 6 bases to trimming and J lost 5 bases; unmatched junction nucleotides: 10. The CDR3 DNA follows: TGTGCCAGCAGTTTCGGACTAGCGGGATTGAGGACCGGGGAGCTGTTTTTT. It codes for CASSFGLAGLRTGELFF.

This chain joins TRBV6-1 and TRBJ1-2; D is perhaps TRBD1 (5 bases). CDR1 is MNHNS, CDR2 SASEGT, per germline. The CDR3 covers 12 residues. Trimming cost V 6 bases and J 6 bases, with 11 bases left between them. The CDR3 here is CASRQGGDGYTF. The CDR3 DNA sequence: TGTGCCAGCAGGCAGGGAGGGGATGGCTACACCTTC.

The chain employs TRBV2 and TRBJ1-2, with 7 bases matching TRBD1. The CDR3 covers 13 residues. J was trimmed by 0 bases and V by 7 bases; bases with no gene match: 2. The V gene's germline CDR1 is SNHLY and CDR2 FYNNEI. The CDR3 region is CASKTGANYGYTF. CDR3 DNA sequence: TGTGCCAGCAAAACAGGGGCTAACTATGGCTACACCTTC. The full variable domain, its missing parts supplied by reference TRBV2 and TRBJ1-2, is EPEVTQTPSHQVTQMGQEVILRCVPISNHLYFYWYRQILGQKVEFLVSFYNNEISEKSEIFDDQFSVERPDGSNFTLKIRSTKLEDSAMYFCASKTGANYGYTFGSGTRLTVV.

The CDR3 reads CASSLYRQGDLQNQPQHF. CDR3 DNA: TGTGCCAGCAGTTTATACCGACAGGGGGATTTGCAGAATCAGCCCCAGCATTTT. V and J are TRBV28 and TRBJ1-5, with 9 bases that match TRBD1. J was trimmed by 4 bases and V by 1 base; bases with no gene match: 11. This CDR3 spans 18 amino acids. CDR1 and CDR2 (germline): MDHEN, SYDVKM. The complete variable domain, with remaining parts taken from reference TRBV28 and TRBJ1-5, reads DVKVTQSSRYLVKRTGEKVFLECVQDMDHENMFWYRQDPGLGLRLIYFSYDVKMKEKGDIPEGYSVSREKKERFSLILESASTNQTSMYLCASSLYRQGDLQNQPQHFGDGTRLSIL.

This chain uses TRBV29-1 with TRBJ2-5; D is undetermined. Per the germline V gene, CDR1 is SQVTM and CDR2 is ANQGSEA. The ends were cut back, 1 base at V and 3 bases at J, with 3 bases in the middle. This CDR3 spans 11 amino acids. The CDR3 reads CSVEVEETQYF. The CDR3 DNA reads TGCAGCGTTGAAGTGGAAGAGACCCAGTACTTC.

The chain carries TRBV28 and TRBJ1-1, with D uncertain. The CDR3 runs 18 residues. The germline gives CDR1 MDHEN, CDR2 SYDVKM. Trimming removed 6 bases from V and 5 bases from J, with 28 bases in between. Written as DNA, the CDR3 is TGTGCCAGCAGATACCCCCCCCTAAACCCAGTCCCATGGACTGAAGCTTTCTTT. It yields the protein CASRYPPLNPVPWTEAFF.

V gene TRBV6-5 combines with J gene TRBJ2-7; 11 bases map to TRBD1. CDR1 MNHEY and CDR2 SVGAGI come from the germline V gene. The CDR3 spans 14 residues. The junction had 4 bases not matched to a gene; V was cut back by 2 bases and J by 7 bases. The CDR3 loop reads CASSYTGTGGEQYF. The CDR3, as DNA: TGTGCCAGCAGTTACACAGGGACAGGGGGAGAGCAGTACTTC.

The V gene is TRBV10-3, the J gene TRBJ1-2, with D possibly being TRBD1 (6 bases). Germline loops: CDR1 ENHRY, CDR2 SYGVKD. V gave up 0 bases and J gave up 7 bases, with 21 bases separating them. The CDR3 consists of 17 residues. The CDR3 sequence is CAISESGPGDSIFGYTF. CDR3 coding DNA: TGTGCCATCAGTGAGTCGGGCCCAGGGGATTCTATATTTGGCTACACCTTC.